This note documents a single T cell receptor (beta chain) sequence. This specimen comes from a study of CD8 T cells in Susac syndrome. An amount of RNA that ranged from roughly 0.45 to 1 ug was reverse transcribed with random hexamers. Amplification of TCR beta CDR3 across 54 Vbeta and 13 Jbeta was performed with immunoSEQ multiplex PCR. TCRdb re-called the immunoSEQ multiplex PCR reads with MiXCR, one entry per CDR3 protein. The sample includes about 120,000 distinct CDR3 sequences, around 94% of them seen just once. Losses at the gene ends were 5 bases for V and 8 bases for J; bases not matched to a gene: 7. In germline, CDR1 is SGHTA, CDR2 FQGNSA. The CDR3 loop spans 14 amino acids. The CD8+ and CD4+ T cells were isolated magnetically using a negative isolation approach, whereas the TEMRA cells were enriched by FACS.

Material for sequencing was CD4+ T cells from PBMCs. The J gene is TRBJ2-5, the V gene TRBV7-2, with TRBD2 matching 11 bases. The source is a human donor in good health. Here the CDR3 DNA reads TGTGCCAGCAGCCATCGGACTAGCGGGCGCACCCAGTACTTC. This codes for CASSHRTSGRTQYF.